The 24 T cell receptor beta chains listed next were all sequenced from one sample in a study of T cell responses to AZD1222 COVID-19 vaccine. The assay was immunoSEQ multiplex PCR, and TCRdb's table has in-frame clones only and misses some. There are 75,000 to 100,000 clones in the sample; roughly nine tenths occur only once, and approximately 1.5% lies in the top ten. The starting material was peripheral blood, obtained on day 0 of AZD1222 vaccination. The receptors originated from an adult in good health.

The V and J genes are TRBV18 and TRBJ1-5; possible D gene TRBD1, 5 bases. The length of the CDR3 is 14 residues. CDR1 and CDR2 (germline): KGHSH, LQKENI. Trimming cost V 3 bases and J 7 bases, with 13 bases left between them. The CDR3 coding sequence is TGTGCCAGCTCACCGAGAGGGGATAACCAGCCCCAGCATTTT. It codes for CASSPRGDNQPQHF.

The chain carries TRBV7-9 and TRBJ1-2; no clear D. Trimming took 1 base from V and 5 from J, leaving 8 bases between them. Germline V gives CDR1 SEHNR, CDR2 FQNEAQ (reference sequence). CDR3 size: 13 residues. CDR3 region: CASSLVPSYGYTF. CDR3 DNA sequence: TGTGCCAGCAGCTTAGTCCCGAGTTATGGCTACACCTTC.

This chain links TRBV5-5 with TRBJ1-1; 7 bases are a match to TRBD1. Per the germline V gene, CDR1 is SGHKS and CDR2 is YYEKEE (reference sequence). V shed 1 base, J shed 7 bases, and the junction held 10 bases outside the gene matches. This CDR3 comprises 15 residues. The CDR3, as DNA: TGTGCCAGCAGCTTGATGACAGGGAGTCGTGGTGAAGCTTTCTTT. Residues: CASSLMTGSRGEAFF.

The chain has TRBV6-5 and TRBJ1-2; D unclear. Per the germline V gene, CDR1 is MNHEY and CDR2 is SVGAGI. The CDR3 has 14 residues. The V end lost 7 bases, the J end lost 2 bases, and 14 bases lay between the germline ends. The CDR3 nucleotides read TGTGCCAGCACCCCCGGTGGACGGAACTATGGCTACACCTTC. Translation gives CASTPGGRNYGYTF.

The chain carries TRBV19 and TRBJ1-2, with 8 positions matching TRBD1. From germline, CDR1 is LNHDA and CDR2 SQIVND (reference sequence). J lost 8 bases, V lost 4 bases, and 9 bases had no gene match. The CDR3 is made up of 14 amino acids. The CDR3 coding sequence is TGTGCCAGTAGTAGGGACAGGAGCTCGGGGGGCTACACCTTC. Translation: CASSRDRSSGGYTF.

V gene TRBV19 combines with J gene TRBJ1-2; TRBD1 agrees at 7 bases. The junction had 5 bases not matched to a gene; V was cut back by 5 bases and J by 8 bases. Germline-derived CDR1 and CDR2 are LNHDA and SQIVND (reference sequence). The CDR3 length is 12 residues. CDR3 DNA sequence: TGTGCCAGTAGTCCGCGGACAGGCGGCTACACCTTC. Protein product: CASSPRTGGYTF. Combining the CDR3 with reference TRBV19 and TRBJ1-2 gives the whole variable domain DGGITQSPKYLFRKEGQNVTLSCEQNLNHDAMYWYRQDPGQGLRLIYYSQIVNDFQKGDIAEGYSVSREKKESFPLTVTSAQKNPTAFYLCASSPRTGGYTFGSGTRLTVV.

The V gene is TRBV13, the J gene TRBJ1-6; 8 bases align to TRBD1. Per germline, CDR1 PRHDT and CDR2 FYEKMQ (reference sequence). This CDR3 has 19 residues. J gave up 8 bases and V 1 base, and 16 bases lay outside the gene matches. The CDR3 sequence: CASSLDRASLSGGHSPLHF. In DNA form, the CDR3 reads TGTGCCAGCAGCTTAGACCGGGCCAGCCTCTCAGGGGGCCATTCACCCCTCCACTTT. Full variable domain (missing parts from reference TRBV13 and TRBJ1-6): AAGVIQSPRHLIKEKRETATLKCYPIPRHDTVYWYQQGPGQDPQFLISFYEKMQSDKGSIPDRFSAQQFSDYHSELNMSSLELGDSALYFCASSLDRASLSGGHSPLHFGNGTRLTVT.

The chain employs TRBV12-3 or TRBV12-4 and TRBJ1-5; unclear D gene. Between the trimmed V and J ends, which lost 5 bases and 6 bases, there was a span of 8 bases. The length of the CDR3 is 12 residues. The CDR3 region is CASSPYGQPQHF. The CDR3 DNA is TGTGCCAGCAGTCCCTATGGTCAGCCCCAGCATTTT.

The V and J genes are TRBV11-2 and TRBJ1-6; a weak D match, TRBD1 (5 bases). Germline lookup yields CDR1 SGHAT and CDR2 FQNNGV. Trimming pared 0 bases from V and 7 bases from J, leaving 10 bases between. This CDR3 region has 15 residues. The CDR3 reads CASSLDRTRNSPLHF. CDR3 DNA: TGTGCCAGCAGCTTAGACCGGACAAGGAATTCACCCCTCCACTTT.

This clone was counted between two and nine times. The rearrangement links TRBV3-1 (or the pseudogene TRBV3-2) to TRBJ1-1; D call uncertain. Per the germline V gene, CDR1 is LGHDT and CDR2 is YNNKEL (reference sequence). The CDR3 runs to 11 residues. Trimming took 2 bases from V and 7 from J, leaving 5 bases between them. CDR3 region: CASSQLSEAFF. The CDR3 nucleotides are TGTGCCAGCAGCCAACTTAGTGAAGCTTTCTTT.

The chain combines TRBV2 with TRBJ1-5; TRBD1 matches 10 bases. The germline V gene encodes CDR1 SNHLY and CDR2 FYNNEI. Trimming removed 4 bases from V and 6 bases from J; junction bases left unmatched: 3. This CDR3 is 14 amino acids long. The CDR3 here is CASSGQGAAQPQHF. CDR3 nucleotide sequence: TGTGCCAGCAGTGGACAGGGGGCGGCTCAGCCCCAGCATTTT.

V and J are TRBV6-5 and TRBJ1-1; the D gene is possibly TRBD1 (6 bases). Germline V gene data show CDR1 as MNHEY and CDR2 as SVGAGI. Trimming took off 0 bases at V and 4 bases at J, with 9 bases between the two ends. The CDR3 extends over 14 amino acids. CDR3 protein: CASSYSQGSTEAFF. For the CDR3, the DNA is TGTGCCAGCAGTTACTCGCAGGGGTCCACTGAAGCTTTCTTT.

This clone was found once. This rearrangement joins TRBV6-1 to TRBJ1-5; no clear D gene. CDR1 and CDR2 from the germline V gene are MNHNS and SASEGT. Trimming took off 3 bases at V and 1 base at J, with 19 bases between the two ends. CDR3 length: 18 amino acids. The DNA of the CDR3 is TGTGCCAGCAGTGATTATAGTGGGGTGGCTGGCAGCAATCAGCCCCAGCATTTT. Its protein product is CASSDYSGVAGSNQPQHF.

The chain is built from TRBV7-9 and TRBJ2-4; D ambiguous. CDR3 size: 19 residues. Germline V CDR1 and CDR2: SEHNR, FQNEAQ (reference sequence). The V gene lost 4 bases and the J gene lost 1 base, with 23 bases spanning the gap. CDR3 residues: CASSSLESRSLFAKNIQYF. The CDR3 nucleotides read TGTGCCAGCAGCTCACTCGAGAGTCGCAGTCTTTTTGCCAAAAACATTCAGTACTTC. Supplemented by reference TRBV7-9 and TRBJ2-4, the full variable domain reads DTGVSQNPRHKITKRGQNVTFRCDPISEHNRLYWYRQTLGQGPEFLTYFQNEAQLEKSRLLSDRFSAERPKGSFSTLEIQRTEQGDSAMYLCASSSLESRSLFAKNIQYFGAGTRLSVL.

The chain employs TRBV7-2 and TRBJ1-3; D remains ambiguous. V lost 3 bases and J 1 base, leaving 13 bases between the germline ends. The CDR3 has 16 amino acids. CDR1 is SGHTA and CDR2 is FQGNSA in the germline V gene. The CDR3 protein is CASSFFTANSGNTIYF. In DNA, the CDR3 is TGTGCCAGCAGCTTCTTTACAGCCAATTCTGGAAACACCATATATTTT.

This clone was detected only once. The V and J genes are TRBV15 and TRBJ2-5; 8 bases match TRBD1. The CDR3 spans 14 residues. The germline V gene encodes CDR1 LNHNV and CDR2 YYDKDF (reference sequence). The J segment lost 1 base and the V segment lost 5 bases, leaving 3 bases of the junction unmatched. The CDR3 is CATSRDRSQETQYF. CDR3 in DNA: TGTGCCACCAGCCGGGACAGGTCCCAAGAGACCCAGTACTTC.

The J gene is TRBJ2-1, the V gene TRBV5-6; 8 nucleotides line up with TRBD1. From germline, CDR1 is SGHDT and CDR2 YYEEEE. The length of the CDR3 is 15 residues. The junction had 10 bases not matched to a gene; V was cut back by 3 bases and J by 8 bases. The CDR3 region is CASSSNLDRAYEQFF. CDR3 in DNA: TGTGCCAGCAGCTCAAACCTGGACAGGGCCTATGAGCAGTTCTTC.

This clone has only one observation. V gene TRBV6-5 combines with J gene TRBJ1-1, with 8 bases fitting TRBD1. V lost 6 bases and J lost 4; bases outside the gene matches: 4. Germline V gives CDR1 MNHEY, CDR2 SVGAGI. There are 13 residues in the CDR3. The CDR3 sequence: CASSSDRGTEAFF. CDR3 sequence (DNA): TGTGCCAGCAGCTCAGACAGGGGCACTGAAGCTTTCTTT.

This rearrangement joins TRBV7-2 to TRBJ2-1; TRBD2 agrees at 9 bases. Germline lookup yields CDR1 SGHTA and CDR2 FQGNSA. The CDR3 is 16 residues long. The V gene end was trimmed by 6 bases and the J gene end by 6 bases; junction bases not matched to a gene: 12. CDR3 residues: CASRPRGTSIFNEQFF. CDR3 nucleotide sequence: TGTGCCAGCAGACCGAGGGGGACTAGCATTTTCAATGAGCAGTTCTTC.

The chain links TRBV29-1 to TRBJ1-2; possibly TRBD1 for D (6 bases). CDR3 length equals 12 residues. Germline V gene lookup returns CDR1 SQVTM and CDR2 ANQGSEA. The V and J ends lost 7 bases and 6 bases respectively, with 15 bases between them. CDR3 loop: CSGRGAADGYTF. The CDR3 nucleotides read TGCAGCGGGAGGGGGGCAGCAGATGGCTACACCTTC.

This sequence joins TRBV2 and TRBJ2-5; D is uncertain. The germline V gene encodes CDR1 SNHLY and CDR2 FYNNEI. CDR3 length: 11 amino acids. Between the trimmed V and J ends, which lost 7 bases and 1 base, there was a span of 4 bases. This CDR3 reads CASTIQETQYF. CDR3 DNA sequence: TGTGCCAGCACTATCCAAGAGACCCAGTACTTC.

This clone came up a few times. The V call is TRBV9, the J call TRBJ1-1; 9 bases line up with TRBD1. V was pared by 2 bases and J by 4 bases, with 6 bases of the junction left unmatched. This CDR3 has 15 residues. CDR1 and CDR2 from the germline V gene are SGDLS and YYNGEE. In DNA, the CDR3 is TGTGCCAGCAGCGTCACAGGGGGCGCGGGCACTGAAGCTTTCTTT. The encoded protein is CASSVTGGAGTEAFF. The whole variable domain, filled in from reference TRBV9 and TRBJ1-1, reads DSGVTQTPKHLITATGQRVTLRCSPRSGDLSVYWYQQSLDQGLQFLIQYYNGEERAKGNILERFSAQQFPDLHSELNLSSLELGDSALYFCASSVTGGAGTEAFFGQGTRLTVV.

This chain joins TRBV30 and TRBJ1-2; 7 bases are shared with TRBD1. After removal of 4 bases from V and 3 bases from J, the junction contained 5 bases not matched to a gene. The CDR3 is made up of 13 amino acids. From germline, CDR1 is GTSNPN and CDR2 SVGIG (reference sequence). As DNA, the CDR3 is TGTGCCTGGAACCCGGGACAGCACTATGGCTACACCTTC. Protein: CAWNPGQHYGYTF.

The rearrangement joins TRBV5-8 to TRBJ1-5; D call uncertain. CDR1 is SGHTS, CDR2 YDEGEE, per germline. V shed 2 bases and J shed 1 base, with 4 bases lying between them. The CDR3 is 13 amino acids. In nucleotides, the CDR3 is TGTGCCAGCAGCTTTCTCAGCAATCAGCCCCAGCATTTT. Residues: CASSFLSNQPQHF.